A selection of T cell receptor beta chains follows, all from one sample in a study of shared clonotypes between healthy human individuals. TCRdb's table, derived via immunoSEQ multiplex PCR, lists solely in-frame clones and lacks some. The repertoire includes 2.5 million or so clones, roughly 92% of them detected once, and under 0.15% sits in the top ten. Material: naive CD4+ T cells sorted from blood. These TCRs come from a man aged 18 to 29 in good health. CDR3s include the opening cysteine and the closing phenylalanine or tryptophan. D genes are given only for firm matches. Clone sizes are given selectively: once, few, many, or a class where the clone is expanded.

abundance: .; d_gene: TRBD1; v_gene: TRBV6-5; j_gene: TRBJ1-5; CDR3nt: TGTGCCAGCAGTTCGGGACAGGGGTACGATCAGCCCCAGCATTTT; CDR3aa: CASSSGQGYDQPQHF
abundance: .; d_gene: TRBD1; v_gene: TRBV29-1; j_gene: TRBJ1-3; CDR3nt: TGCAGCGTTGGGGACAGTAGTCACTCTGGAAACACCATATATTTT; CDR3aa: CSVGDSSHSGNTIYF
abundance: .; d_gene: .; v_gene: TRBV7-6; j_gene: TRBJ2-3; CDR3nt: TGTGCCAGCAGCTTAAGTTTCGCGGATACGCAGTATTTT; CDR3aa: CASSLSFADTQYF
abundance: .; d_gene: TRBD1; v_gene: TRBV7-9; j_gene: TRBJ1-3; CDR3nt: TGTGCCAGCAGCCAGACCCCTGGACAGGGGAACTCTGGAAACACCATATATTTT; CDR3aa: CASSQTPGQGNSGNTIYF
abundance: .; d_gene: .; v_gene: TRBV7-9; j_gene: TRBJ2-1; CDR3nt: TGTGCCAGCAGCCCTCGAGGGGCCTCATCCTACAATGAGCAGTTCTTC; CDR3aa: CASSPRGASSYNEQFF
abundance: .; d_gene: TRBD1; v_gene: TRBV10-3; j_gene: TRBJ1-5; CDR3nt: TGTGCCATCAGCCAAACAGGGGTTAATCAGCCCCAGCATTTT; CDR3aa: CAISQTGVNQPQHF
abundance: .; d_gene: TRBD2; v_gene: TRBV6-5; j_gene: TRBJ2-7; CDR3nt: TGTGCCAGCAACCCTCTAGCGGGAGGCGGCGAGCAGTACTTC; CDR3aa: CASNPLAGGGEQYF
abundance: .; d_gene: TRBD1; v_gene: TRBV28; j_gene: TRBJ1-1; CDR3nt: TGTGCCAGCAGTCCTGGGACAGTGAACACTGAAGCTTTCTTT; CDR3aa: CASSPGTVNTEAFF
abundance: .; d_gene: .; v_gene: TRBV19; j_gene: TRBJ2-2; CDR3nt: TGTGCCAGTAGTCTTGACGGGGAGCTGTTTTTT; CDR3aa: CASSLDGELFF
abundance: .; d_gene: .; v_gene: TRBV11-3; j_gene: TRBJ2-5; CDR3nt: TGTGCCAGCAGCTTAGGAGGACCGGCTGCTGGTGAGACCCAGTACTTC; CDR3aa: CASSLGGPAAGETQYF
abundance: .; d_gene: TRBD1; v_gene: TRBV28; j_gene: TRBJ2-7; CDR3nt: TGTGCCAGCAGTTCCCCCGGGACAGGTGATTCCTACGAGCAGTACTTC; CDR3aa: CASSSPGTGDSYEQYF
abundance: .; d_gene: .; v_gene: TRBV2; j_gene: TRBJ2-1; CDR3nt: TGTGCCAGCGGGGCTAATGAGCAGTTCTTC; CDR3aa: CASGANEQFF
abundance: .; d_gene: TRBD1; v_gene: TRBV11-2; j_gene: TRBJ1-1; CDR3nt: TGTGCCAGCAGCGGGACAGGGGTTTCGGCTTTCTTT; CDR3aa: CASSGTGVSAFF
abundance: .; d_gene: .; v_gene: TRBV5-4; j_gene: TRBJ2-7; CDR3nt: TGTGCCAGCAACAAGGTAGCCCTATACGGAGGGCCTAGGAACGAGCAGTACTTC; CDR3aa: CASNKVALYGGPRNEQYF
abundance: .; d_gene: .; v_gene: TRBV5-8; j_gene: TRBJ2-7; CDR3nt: TGTGCCAGCAGCTTACAGGGGCAGTACTTC; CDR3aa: CASSLQGQYF
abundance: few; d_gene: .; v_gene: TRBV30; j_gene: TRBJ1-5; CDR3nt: TGTGCCTGGGGGGACGGAAAAAGCAATCAGCCCCAGCATTTT; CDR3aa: CAWGDGKSNQPQHF
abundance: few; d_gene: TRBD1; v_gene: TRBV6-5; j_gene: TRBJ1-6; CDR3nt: TGTGCCAGCAGCCGGGACAGCAATTCACCCCTCCACTTT; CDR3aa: CASSRDSNSPLHF
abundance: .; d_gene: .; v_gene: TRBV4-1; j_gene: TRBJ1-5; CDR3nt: TGCGCCAGCAGCCAAGAGGGGGGGCAGGGAGGGAATCAGCCCCAGCATTTT; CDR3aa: CASSQEGGQGGNQPQHF
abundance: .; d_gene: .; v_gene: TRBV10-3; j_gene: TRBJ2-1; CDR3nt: TGTGCCATCAGTGAGTCTGTAGGGGCCCTCTACAATGAGCAGTTCTTC; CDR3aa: CAISESVGALYNEQFF
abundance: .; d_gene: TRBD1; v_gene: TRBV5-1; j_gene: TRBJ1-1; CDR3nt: TGCGCCAGCAGCAGGGGGACAGAGAACACTGAAGCTTTCTTT; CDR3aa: CASSRGTENTEAFF
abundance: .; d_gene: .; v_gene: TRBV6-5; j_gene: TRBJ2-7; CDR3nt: TGTGCCAGCAGTTACTGGGACGGCAGCTCCTACGAGCAGTACTTC; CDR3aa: CASSYWDGSSYEQYF
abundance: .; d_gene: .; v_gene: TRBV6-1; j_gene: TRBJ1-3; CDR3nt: TGTGCCAGCAGTGTTGAGGGGACTGGAAACACCATATATTTT; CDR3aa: CASSVEGTGNTIYF
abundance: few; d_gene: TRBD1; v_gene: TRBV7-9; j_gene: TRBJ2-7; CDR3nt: TGTGCCAGCACAGTGACAGGGGGGTACGAGCAGTACTTC; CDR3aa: CASTVTGGYEQYF
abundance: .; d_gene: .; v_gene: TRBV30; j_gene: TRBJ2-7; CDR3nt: TGTGCCTGGAGTGTAGACAGCTACGAGCAGTACTTC; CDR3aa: CAWSVDSYEQYF
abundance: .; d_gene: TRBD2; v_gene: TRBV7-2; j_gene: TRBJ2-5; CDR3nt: TGTGCCACCCCTAGCGGGGGCCTCCAAGAGACCCAGTACTTC; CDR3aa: CATPSGGLQETQYF
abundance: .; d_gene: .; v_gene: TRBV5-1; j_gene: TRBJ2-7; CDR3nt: TGCGCCAGCAGCTTGGCCGAGACCTACGAGCAGTACTTC; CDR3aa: CASSLAETYEQYF
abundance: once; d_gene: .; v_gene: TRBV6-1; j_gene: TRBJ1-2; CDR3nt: TGTGCCAGCAGTGAATCGCTTGGGCAGGCTAACTATGGCTACACCTTC; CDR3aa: CASSESLGQANYGYTF
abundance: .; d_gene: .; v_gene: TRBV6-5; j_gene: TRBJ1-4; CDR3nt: TGTGCCAGCAGGCCCCAGGGTGCAACTAATGAAAAACTGTTTTTT; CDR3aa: CASRPQGATNEKLFF
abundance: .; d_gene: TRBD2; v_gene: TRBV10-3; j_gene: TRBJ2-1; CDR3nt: TGTGCCATCGCCTCGAGCGGGGCGGGCTCCTACAATGAGCAGTTCTTC; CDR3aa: CAIASSGAGSYNEQFF
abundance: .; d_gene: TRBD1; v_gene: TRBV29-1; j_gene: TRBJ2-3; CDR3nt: TGCAGCGGGGAAGGGGGCTCCACAGATACGCAGTATTTT; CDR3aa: CSGEGGSTDTQYF
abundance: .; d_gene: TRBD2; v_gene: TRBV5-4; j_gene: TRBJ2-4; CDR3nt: TGTGCCAGCAGCGTGGAGGGGACTACCAAAAACATTCAGTACTTC; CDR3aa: CASSVEGTTKNIQYF
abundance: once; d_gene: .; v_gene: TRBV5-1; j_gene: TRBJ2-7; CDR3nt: TGCGCCAGCAGCTGGCCGGGAACTACCTACGAGCAGTACTTC; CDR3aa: CASSWPGTTYEQYF
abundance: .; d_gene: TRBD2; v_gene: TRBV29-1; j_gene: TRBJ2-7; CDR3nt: TGCAGCGTAAACTCCCCAGGCGCGGCGGGGGGTTTGGAGCAGTACTTC; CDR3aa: CSVNSPGAAGGLEQYF
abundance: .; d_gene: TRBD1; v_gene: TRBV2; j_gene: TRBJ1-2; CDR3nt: TGTGCCAGCAGTGCAGAGACAGGGGGTAACTATGGCTACACCTTC; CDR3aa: CASSAETGGNYGYTF
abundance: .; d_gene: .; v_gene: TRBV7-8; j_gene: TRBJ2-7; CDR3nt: TGTGCCAGCAGCTTCAGTGAAGTTTCCTACGAGCAGTACTTC; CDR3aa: CASSFSEVSYEQYF
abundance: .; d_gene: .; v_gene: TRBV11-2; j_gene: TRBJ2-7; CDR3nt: TGTGCCAGCAGCGGGGGGAGTTGGACTTCAAGCTCCTACGAGCAGTACTTC; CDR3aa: CASSGGSWTSSSYEQYF
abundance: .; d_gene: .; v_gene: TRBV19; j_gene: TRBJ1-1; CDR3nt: TGTGCCAGTAGTAGTCGGGGTTGGGAAAACACTGAAGCTTTCTTT; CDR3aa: CASSSRGWENTEAFF